The 10 T cell receptor beta chains in this list originate from one sample, sequenced in a study of blood T cells in healthy people across ages. For the second PCR, which ran for about 7 to 11 cycles, a sample-barcoded 5' primer and a J-beta primer mix were used. Each CDR3 protein gets one entry after TCRdb re-called the 5' RACE reads with MiXCR. The table lists 550,000 to 800,000 distinct CDR3 sequences, 32% of them singletons, with roughly 15% in the top ten. Sequencing was performed on blood. These receptors all stem from a woman older than 75 in good health.

The chain has TRBV3-1 and TRBJ1-1, with D maybe TRBD1 (5 bases). V dropped 1 base and J dropped 4 bases, with 13 bases sitting between them. This CDR3 is built from 15 residues. CDR1 LGHDT and CDR2 YNNKEL come from the germline V gene (reference sequence). The DNA of the CDR3 is TGTGCCAGCAGCCAAGTCCAGGGCCCCATCACTGAAGCTTTCTTT. This codes for CASSQVQGPITEAFF.

This clonotype was observed at least ten times. The V and J genes are TRBV12-3 or TRBV12-4 and TRBJ2-7; 9 bases match TRBD1. With V trimmed by 6 bases and J by 6 bases, 12 bases remained unmatched. The CDR3 runs 15 residues. CDR3: CASSPTGTGLAEQYF. As DNA, the CDR3 is TGTGCCAGCAGCCCAACCGGGACAGGGTTGGCCGAGCAGTACTTC.

This chain links TRBV30 with TRBJ1-5; perhaps TRBD1 as D (6 bases). V was cut by 2 bases and J by 6 bases, with 14 bases left in between. This CDR3 is 14 amino acids long. CDR1 is GTSNPN, CDR2 SVGIG, per germline (reference sequence). CDR3 DNA: TGTGCCTGGAGTCGGGACCAGGGGAGTCAGCCCCAGCATTTT. Translated, it gives CAWSRDQGSQPQHF.

This clonotype was counted many times. The chain combines TRBV6-5 with TRBJ2-5; perhaps TRBD2 as D (5 bases). The ends were cut back, 8 bases at V and 11 bases at J, with 27 bases in the middle. The CDR3 runs to 15 residues. CDR1 MNHEY and CDR2 SVGAGI come from the germline V gene. CDR3 loop: CASAFYIRDPLEQYF. The CDR3 DNA follows: TGTGCCAGCGCTTTTTACATACGGGATCCTTTGGAGCAGTACTTC.

This clonotype was seen more than once but under ten times. A clone one base away is much larger, so this may be a read error. V and J are TRBV7-3 and TRBJ2-7; D perhaps matches TRBD1 (5 bases). CDR1 is SGHTA, CDR2 FQGTGA, per germline. V was pared by 5 bases and J by 5 bases, with 16 bases between. The CDR3 sequence is 14 residues long. CDR3 loop: CASSPGRVRHEQYF. The CDR3, as DNA: TGTGCCAGCAGCCCAGGCAGGGTGAGGCACGAGCAGTACTTC.

Of note for this clonotype: Germline is not matched at one junction end, which may reflect a read error. The chain links TRBV20-1 to TRBJ2-5; D possibly uses TRBD1 or TRBD2 (6 bases each). Germline CDR1 DFQATT, CDR2 SNEGSKA (reference sequence). The CDR3 spans 15 residues. CDR3 nucleotides: TGTAGTACTAGAGATGGGGGCGGGGCACAAGGGACCCAGTACTTC. Its protein product is CSTRDGGGAQGTQYF.

This clonotype appeared many times. This chain uses TRBV6-2 or TRBV6-3 with TRBJ2-6, with D perhaps TRBD2 (6 bases). V was pared by 5 bases and J by 1 base, with 12 bases between. Germline lookup yields CDR1 MNHEY and CDR2 SVGEGT. The CDR3 contains 16 residues. CDR3 region: CASSPGRPSGANVLTF. DNA for the CDR3: TGTGCCAGCAGTCCCGGGAGACCGTCTGGGGCCAACGTCCTGACTTTC.

There are many counts of this clonotype. The chain carries TRBV4-2 and TRBJ2-1; 12 bases agree with TRBD2. CDR1 is LGHNA, CDR2 YNFKEQ, per germline. The junction had 4 bases not matched to a gene; V was cut back by 0 bases and J by 13 bases. The CDR3 totals 14 residues. The CDR3 region is CASSQDRLAGVQFF. In DNA form, the CDR3 reads TGTGCCAGCAGCCAAGATCGACTAGCGGGGGTTCAGTTCTTC.

This clonotype was recorded at least ten times. This rearrangement joins TRBV7-2 to TRBJ1-2; maybe TRBD1 (5 bases). V was clipped by 5 bases and J by 0 bases, with 13 bases between them. This CDR3 is built from 15 residues. Per the germline V gene, CDR1 is SGHTA and CDR2 is FQGNSA. CDR3 in amino acids: CASSLGHGANYGYTF. In DNA form, the CDR3 reads TGTGCCAGCAGCCTAGGACACGGAGCTAACTATGGCTACACCTTC.

As regards this clonotype: Since a much larger clone is just one base distant, this may be a read error. This chain joins TRBV6-5 and TRBJ2-7; 11 bases agree with TRBD1. The CDR3 loop spans 18 amino acids. Germline CDR1 reads MNHEY; CDR2 reads SVGAGI. Trimming removed 2 bases from V and 7 bases from J; junction bases left unmatched: 16. The CDR3 loop reads CASSYLGQGARLGREQYF. The CDR3, as DNA: TGTGCCAGCAGTTACCTCGGACAGGGGGCCAGGCTCGGCAGGGAGCAGTACTTC.